Listed here is a single T cell receptor (beta chain). CDR1 is SGHRS, CDR2 YFSETQ, per germline. The CDR3 loop spans 13 amino acids. The V end was cut by 7 bases, the J end by 7 bases, with 12 bases between. The sample originates from a study of Graves' ophthalmopathy and Graves' hyperthyroidism. Beta-chain TCR CDR3 regions were amplified from RNA transcripts. The authors performed first-round RT-PCR with HTBI primers and then a second-round multiplex PCR. TCRdb ran MiXCR on the multiplex PCR reads and lists one entry per CDR3 protein. This repertoire shows around 670,000 distinct CDR3 sequences, roughly 41% found once; its top ten account for less than 55%.

Sequencing input: peripheral blood. The J gene is TRBJ1-6, the V gene TRBV5-1; D might be TRBD1 (6 bases). The clonotype comes from an adult man with Graves' ophthalmopathy. The CDR3 coding sequence is TGCGCCAGCGGCAGGACAGAGAATTCACCCCTCCACTTT. Translating it yields CASGRTENSPLHF. Supplemented by reference TRBV5-1 and TRBJ1-6, the full variable domain reads KAGVTQTPRYLIKTRGQQVTLSCSPISGHRSVSWYQQTPGQGLQFLFEYFSETQRNKGNFPGRFSGRQFSNSRSEMNVSTLELGDSALYLCASGRTENSPLHFGNGTRLTVT.